The 3 T cell receptor beta chains given below trace back to one sample, sequenced in a study of lung T cells in sarcoidosis with Löfgren's syndrome. MiXCR, applied by TCRdb to the reads, yields one record per CDR3 protein. The sample includes 2,000 to 3,000 distinct CDR3 sequences, about 29% of them seen just once. What was sequenced was CD4+ T cells from PBMCs. These receptor sequences come from a human donor with sarcoidosis (Löfgren's syndrome or another form), or a control subject (not recorded which).

Judged by abundance, this clonotype is large (0.1 to 1%). The chain employs TRBV6-1 and TRBJ2-3, with TRBD1 matching over 10 bases. Germline V gene sequence: CDR1 MNHNS, CDR2 SASEGT. This CDR3 is 14 amino acids long. Trimming at V came to 6 bases and at J to 3 bases, leaving 3 bases not matched to a gene. CDR3 coding DNA: TGTGCCAGCAGCCCGGGACAGGGGACAGATACGCAGTATTTT. Translating gives CASSPGQGTDTQYF.

Regarding this clonotype: One end of the junction fails to match germline, which may point to a read error. The chain joins TRBV4-1 to TRBJ2-3, with D unclear. The CDR3 covers 13 residues. From germline, CDR1 is MGHRA and CDR2 YSYEKL. CDR3 sequence reads: CASSQLVTDTQRF. The CDR3 DNA sequence: TGCGCCAGCAGCCAACTAGTCACAGATACGCAGCGTTTT.

In its sample, this clonotype ranks as medium-sized (0.01 to 0.1%). The J gene is TRBJ2-1, the V gene TRBV10-3, with 7 bases fitting TRBD2. The CDR3 is 13 amino acids. Trimming at V came to 4 bases and at J to 4 bases, leaving 1 base not matched to a gene. Germline V gene lookup returns CDR1 ENHRY and CDR2 SYGVKD. The CDR3: CAISGGGYNEQFF. The CDR3 coding sequence is TGTGCCATCAGTGGGGGGGGATACAATGAGCAGTTCTTC.